This T cell receptor beta chain was recorded in a study of control samples from healthy donors and cancer patients. Data came from immunoSEQ multiplex PCR; TCRdb stores just in-frame clones and leaves some out. The sample contains about 94,000 clones, approximately 90% of which appear only once. V dropped 3 bases and J dropped 4; count of bases not matched to a gene: 0. The CDR3 spans 15 residues. Germline loops: CDR1 MRHNA, CDR2 SNTAGT. There are a few counts of this clone. The TCR originated in a woman aged 18-29 years in good health. Sequenced input: blood. V and J are TRBV6-4 and TRBJ2-3; 14 bases agree with TRBD2. CDR3 loop: CASSETSGGADTQYF. The CDR3 DNA sequence: TGTGCCAGCAGTGAGACTAGCGGGGGGGCAGATACGCAGTATTTT.